A selection of T cell receptor beta chains follows, all from one sample in a study of cytomegalovirus exposure and HLA in healthy donors. This table comes from immunoSEQ multiplex PCR, and its TCRdb copy is limited to in-frame clones, with some not included. The sample shows 130,000 to 150,000 clones, about 80% of them seen only once. Sample: PBMCs. The receptors derive from a woman younger than 35 in good health and CMV-seropositive. CDR3s include the opening cysteine and the closing phenylalanine or tryptophan. Each record gives: clone size, J gene, D gene, V gene, CDR3 protein, CDR3 DNA. A D gene is named only where the DNA matches it firmly. Clone sizes are given selectively: once, few, many, or a class where the clone is expanded.

abundance: .
j_gene: TRBJ2-5
d_gene: TRBD2
v_gene: TRBV30
CDR3aa: CAWSVGGLAWYF
CDR3nt: TGTGCCTGGAGTGTAGGAGGACTAGCATGGTACTTC

abundance: .
j_gene: TRBJ1-3
d_gene: .
v_gene: TRBV5-3
CDR3aa: CARSSGLPGRSITKKPGNTIYF
CDR3nt: TGTGCCAGAAGCTCCGGACTCCCTGGACGGTCGATCACTAAAAAACCTGGAAACACCATATATTTT

abundance: once
j_gene: TRBJ1-1
d_gene: .
v_gene: TRBV2
CDR3aa: CASSRDWGTEAFF
CDR3nt: TGTGCCAGCAGTCGGGACTGGGGGACTGAAGCTTTCTTT

abundance: .
j_gene: TRBJ1-1
d_gene: TRBD1
v_gene: TRBV4-1
CDR3aa: CASSQEDRGGTEAFF
CDR3nt: TGCGCCAGCAGCCAAGAGGACAGGGGAGGGACTGAAGCTTTCTTT

abundance: .
j_gene: TRBJ1-3
d_gene: .
v_gene: TRBV18
CDR3aa: CASSLLDNNSGNTIYF
CDR3nt: TGTGCCAGCTCACTTCTTGACAACAACTCTGGAAACACCATATATTTT

abundance: .
j_gene: TRBJ2-1
d_gene: .
v_gene: TRBV25-1
CDR3aa: CASRSGDSREQFF
CDR3nt: TGTGCCAGCAGGTCAGGGGATTCAAGGGAGCAGTTCTTC

abundance: few
j_gene: TRBJ2-3
d_gene: TRBD2
v_gene: TRBV6-4
CDR3aa: CASSDTSGGADTQYF
CDR3nt: TGTGCCAGCAGTGACACTAGCGGGGGGGCAGATACGCAGTATTTT

abundance: .
j_gene: TRBJ1-4
d_gene: TRBD1
v_gene: TRBV2
CDR3aa: CASRRGQGTEKLFF
CDR3nt: TGTGCCAGCAGGCGGGGACAGGGAACTGAAAAACTGTTTTTT

abundance: .
j_gene: TRBJ2-3
d_gene: TRBD2
v_gene: TRBV5-1
CDR3aa: CASSLFAGDTDTQYF
CDR3nt: TGCGCCAGCAGCTTGTTCGCGGGGGACACAGATACGCAGTATTTT

abundance: .
j_gene: TRBJ2-1
d_gene: .
v_gene: TRBV7-7
CDR3aa: CASSPLEFANEQFF
CDR3nt: TGTGCCAGCAGCCCACTAGAGTTCGCCAATGAGCAGTTCTTC

abundance: .
j_gene: TRBJ2-3
d_gene: TRBD1
v_gene: TRBV6-5
CDR3aa: CASKGATSTDTQYF
CDR3nt: TGTGCCAGCAAGGGGGCGACAAGCACAGATACGCAGTATTTT

abundance: few
j_gene: TRBJ1-1
d_gene: .
v_gene: TRBV20-1
CDR3aa: CSASTGEAFF
CDR3nt: TGCAGTGCTAGTACAGGTGAAGCTTTCTTT

abundance: .
j_gene: TRBJ2-7
d_gene: .
v_gene: TRBV10-3
CDR3aa: CAISEGRGNEQYF
CDR3nt: TGTGCCATCAGTGAGGGGCGGGGAAACGAGCAGTACTTC

abundance: .
j_gene: TRBJ1-3
d_gene: TRBD1
v_gene: TRBV5-6
CDR3aa: CASSWGTGGIGNTIYF
CDR3nt: TGTGCCAGCAGCTGGGGGACAGGGGGCATTGGAAACACCATATATTTT

abundance: .
j_gene: TRBJ2-5
d_gene: TRBD2
v_gene: TRBV5-6
CDR3aa: CASSLASGGTKTQYF
CDR3nt: TGTGCCAGCAGCTTGGCCAGCGGGGGGACCAAGACCCAGTACTTC

abundance: .
j_gene: TRBJ1-3
d_gene: .
v_gene: TRBV30
CDR3aa: CAWNLAGGPRGIYF
CDR3nt: TGTGCCTGGAATCTCGCGGGGGGACCCCGGGGCATATATTTT

abundance: few
j_gene: TRBJ1-1
d_gene: .
v_gene: TRBV19
CDR3aa: CASSASGDTEAFF
CDR3nt: TGTGCCAGTAGTGCCTCCGGGGACACTGAAGCTTTCTTT

abundance: .
j_gene: TRBJ2-3
d_gene: TRBD1
v_gene: TRBV7-6
CDR3aa: CASSLGTGGDTQYF
CDR3nt: TGTGCCAGCAGCTTAGGGACAGGGGGCGATACGCAGTATTTT

abundance: .
j_gene: TRBJ1-5
d_gene: .
v_gene: TRBV2
CDR3aa: CASQSDGGRNQPQHF
CDR3nt: TGTGCCAGCCAGTCCGACGGGGGACGCAATCAGCCCCAGCATTTT

abundance: .
j_gene: TRBJ1-1
d_gene: TRBD1
v_gene: TRBV18
CDR3aa: CASSPELGQGNTEAFF
CDR3nt: TGTGCCAGCTCACCAGAGTTAGGACAGGGGAACACTGAAGCTTTCTTT

abundance: .
j_gene: TRBJ2-1
d_gene: TRBD2
v_gene: TRBV29-1
CDR3aa: CSVDSTSGEYNEQFF
CDR3nt: TGCAGCGTTGATTCCACTAGCGGGGAATACAATGAGCAGTTCTTC

abundance: .
j_gene: TRBJ1-5
d_gene: .
v_gene: TRBV6-6
CDR3aa: CASSYSQDYSNQPQHF
CDR3nt: TGTGCCAGCAGTTACTCGCAGGACTATAGCAATCAGCCCCAGCATTTT

abundance: .
j_gene: TRBJ1-1
d_gene: .
v_gene: TRBV5-1
CDR3aa: CASSFSGPEAFF
CDR3nt: TGCGCCAGCAGCTTTTCAGGGCCTGAAGCTTTCTTT

abundance: .
j_gene: TRBJ2-3
d_gene: TRBD1
v_gene: TRBV2
CDR3aa: CASSEGATGGISGTDTQYF
CDR3nt: TGTGCCAGCAGTGAAGGGGCGACAGGGGGGATCTCTGGCACAGATACGCAGTATTTT

abundance: .
j_gene: TRBJ1-2
d_gene: .
v_gene: TRBV6-5
CDR3aa: CASSSRRTGFGGYTF
CDR3nt: TGTGCCAGCAGTTCCCGCCGGACGGGATTTGGTGGCTACACCTTC

abundance: few
j_gene: TRBJ2-6
d_gene: .
v_gene: TRBV4-1
CDR3aa: CASTPGRSGANVLTF
CDR3nt: TGCGCCAGCACCCCAGGTCGCTCTGGGGCCAACGTCCTGACTTTC

abundance: .
j_gene: TRBJ2-1
d_gene: TRBD2
v_gene: TRBV4-3
CDR3aa: CASSQDGLAGGNEQFF
CDR3nt: TGCGCCAGCAGCCAAGACGGACTAGCGGGGGGTAATGAGCAGTTCTTC

abundance: .
j_gene: TRBJ2-1
d_gene: .
v_gene: TRBV19
CDR3aa: CASSFPRRGDYNEQFF
CDR3nt: TGTGCCAGTAGTTTCCCCCGCAGGGGCGACTACAATGAGCAGTTCTTC

abundance: once
j_gene: TRBJ2-3
d_gene: .
v_gene: TRBV18
CDR3aa: CASSPASGTDTQYF
CDR3nt: TGTGCCAGCTCACCGGCAAGTGGCACAGATACGCAGTATTTT

abundance: few
j_gene: TRBJ2-7
d_gene: .
v_gene: TRBV18
CDR3aa: CASSSTEGEQYF
CDR3nt: TGTGCCAGCTCATCCACAGAAGGCGAGCAGTACTTC

abundance: .
j_gene: TRBJ2-7
d_gene: TRBD2
v_gene: TRBV28
CDR3aa: CASSLTSGTYEQYF
CDR3nt: TGTGCCAGCAGTTTGACTAGCGGGACCTACGAGCAGTACTTC

abundance: few
j_gene: TRBJ2-7
d_gene: TRBD2
v_gene: TRBV7-6
CDR3aa: CASSLDVPGTSEQYF
CDR3nt: TGTGCCAGCAGCTTAGATGTACCCGGGACTAGCGAGCAGTACTTC

abundance: few
j_gene: TRBJ2-3
d_gene: .
v_gene: TRBV9
CDR3aa: CASSPNTDTQYF
CDR3nt: TGTGCCAGCAGCCCTAACACAGATACGCAGTATTTT

abundance: .
j_gene: TRBJ1-5
d_gene: .
v_gene: TRBV5-1
CDR3aa: CASSLDGGNQPQHF
CDR3nt: TGCGCCAGCAGCTTGGATGGAGGGAATCAGCCCCAGCATTTT

abundance: .
j_gene: TRBJ1-3
d_gene: .
v_gene: TRBV28
CDR3aa: CASSRRWSGNTIYF
CDR3nt: TGTGCCAGCAGCCGGAGGTGGTCTGGAAACACCATATATTTT

abundance: .
j_gene: TRBJ2-5
d_gene: .
v_gene: TRBV16
CDR3aa: CASSWGDSLQETQYF
CDR3nt: TGTGCCAGCAGCTGGGGCGACTCTCTCCAAGAGACCCAGTACTTC

abundance: .
j_gene: TRBJ1-1
d_gene: .
v_gene: TRBV28
CDR3aa: CASSFGEVHTEAFF
CDR3nt: TGTGCCAGCAGTTTCGGGGAGGTGCACACTGAAGCTTTCTTT

abundance: .
j_gene: TRBJ2-6
d_gene: TRBD2
v_gene: TRBV30
CDR3aa: CAWSGNREESGANVLTF
CDR3nt: TGTGCCTGGAGCGGCAATCGGGAGGAATCTGGGGCCAACGTCCTGACTTTC

abundance: .
j_gene: TRBJ2-5
d_gene: TRBD2
v_gene: TRBV6-5
CDR3aa: CASSRGEQETQYF
CDR3nt: TGTGCCAGCAGCCGGGGGGAACAAGAGACCCAGTACTTC